Presented here are 25 T cell receptor beta chains from one specimen sequenced in a study of identifying expanded T cells in peripheral blood. Only in-frame clones appear in the TCRdb table, and some are missing; sequencing was by immunoSEQ multiplex PCR. The sample has over 100,000 clones, around 90% seen once; the top ten hold just under 8.5%. The sample taken for sequencing was blood. These receptors originate from a person between 18 and 75 years old in good health.

The chain combines TRBV7-2 with TRBJ1-1, with 7 bases matching TRBD1. This CDR3 spans 16 amino acids. Germline V gives CDR1 SGHTA, CDR2 FQGNSA. The trim removed 5 bases at V and 0 bases at J, leaving 9 bases unmatched. The CDR3 DNA sequence: TGTGCCAGCAGCCTTGGGATGACAGGGATGAACACTGAAGCTTTCTTT. It codes for CASSLGMTGMNTEAFF.

The V gene is TRBV6-5, the J gene TRBJ2-1; D may be TRBD1 or TRBD2 (5 bases each). Germline V lookup: CDR1 MNHEY, CDR2 SVGAGI. The CDR3 contains 15 residues. V lost 0 bases to trimming and J lost 12 bases, with 18 bases between them. This CDR3 is CASSYSIGALEGQFF. The CDR3 DNA reads TGTGCCAGCAGTTACTCGATAGGGGCCCTCGAGGGGCAGTTCTTC.

CDR3 amino acids: CASSFQGARQPQHF. Written as DNA, the CDR3 is TGTGCCAGCAGCTTTCAGGGGGCACGGCAGCCCCAGCATTTT. The gene calls are TRBV5-5 and TRBJ1-5; 8 positions match TRBD1. Trimming took 2 bases from V and 7 from J; bases not matched to a gene: 5. Germline V gene lookup returns CDR1 SGHKS and CDR2 YYEKEE (reference sequence). The CDR3 sequence is 14 residues long.

The rearrangement joins TRBV29-1 to TRBJ2-3, with D perhaps TRBD2 (6 bases). V lost 1 base and J lost 2, with 16 bases in between. The CDR3 extends over 16 amino acids. Germline V gives CDR1 SQVTM, CDR2 ANQGSEA. CDR3 DNA: TGCAGCGTTGAAGTGTATACTAGCAGACACACAGATACGCAGTATTTT. Its protein product is CSVEVYTSRHTDTQYF.

The chain couples TRBV5-8 to TRBJ1-5, with D hard to call. V was cut by 7 bases and J by 15 bases, with 26 bases left in between. CDR3 length: 14 amino acids. Per the germline V gene, CDR1 is SGHTS and CDR2 is YDEGEE. The CDR3 DNA is TGTGCCAGCGGCACAGTGGGAGGGATTGCATGGGGGCATTTT. It specifies CASGTVGGIAWGHF.

The V gene is TRBV19, the J gene TRBJ2-1; D is unresolved. The CDR3 runs 12 residues. Germline CDR1 LNHDA, CDR2 SQIVND (reference sequence). V was pared by 3 bases and J by 9 bases, with 9 bases between. CDR3 in DNA: TGTGCCAGTAGTATTTCGGTAGGTGAGCAGTTCTTC. It specifies CASSISVGEQFF.

This rearrangement joins TRBV4-2 to TRBJ1-5; weak D call: TRBD1 (6 bases). The V gene's germline CDR1 is LGHNA and CDR2 YNFKEQ. CDR3 size: 13 residues. V lost 1 base and J 6 bases, leaving 7 bases between the germline ends. This chain's CDR3 is CASSQGQVQPQHF. The CDR3 coding sequence is TGTGCCAGCAGCCAAGGACAGGTTCAGCCCCAGCATTTT.

This chain joins TRBV5-1 and TRBJ2-5, with no clear D. This CDR3 is 12 amino acids long. V lost 0 bases and J lost 5, with 5 bases in between. Germline V gene sequence: CDR1 SGHRS, CDR2 YFSETQ. CDR3 coding DNA: TGCGCCAGCAGCTTGGCCGGGGAGACCCAGTACTTC. Its protein product is CASSLAGETQYF.

This chain's CDR3 is CASSFGLTGELFF. The CDR3 DNA is TGTGCCAGCAGCTTCGGTCTCACCGGGGAGCTGTTTTTT. The chain links TRBV11-3 to TRBJ2-2; the D is unclear. The CDR3 runs to 13 residues. With 3 bases removed from V and 4 bases from J, the gap between germline ends came to 6 bases. CDR1 is SGHNT, CDR2 YENEEA, per germline.

The chain is built from TRBV29-1 and TRBJ2-3; D unresolved. This CDR3 contains 11 residues. Germline CDR1 SQVTM, CDR2 ANQGSEA. V gave up 3 bases and J gave up 5 bases, with 6 bases separating them. CDR3 in amino acids: CSVDYRDTQYF. CDR3 DNA: TGCAGCGTTGATTATCGAGATACGCAGTATTTT.

The chain uses TRBV7-7 and TRBJ1-4; D not resolved. Germline V gene lookup returns CDR1 SSHAT and CDR2 FNYEAQ (reference sequence). CDR3 length: 14 residues. Trimming shortened V by 5 bases and J by 4 bases, and 11 bases separated the two germline ends. The CDR3, as DNA: TGTGCCAGCAGCCCTACTTATTATAATGAAAAACTGTTTTTT. This translates into CASSPTYYNEKLFF. The full variable domain, with the rest looked up from reference TRBV7-7 and TRBJ1-4, is GAGVSQSPRYKVTKRGQDVTLRCDPISSHATLYWYQQALGQGPEFLTYFNYEAQPDKSGLPSDRFSAERPEGSISTLTIQRTEQRDSAMYRCASSPTYYNEKLFFGSGTQLSVL.

The J gene is TRBJ2-6, the V gene TRBV7-3, with 7 positions matching TRBD2. The CDR3 is made up of 13 amino acids. Germline CDR1 and CDR2: SGHTA and FQGTGA. With 5 bases clipped from V and 12 bases from J, the junction kept 7 bases outside the gene matches. Here the CDR3 DNA reads TGTGCCAGCAGCCCATCGGGGGGAGGCGTCCTGACTTTC. As protein: CASSPSGGGVLTF.

The V call is TRBV4-3, the J call TRBJ2-5, with unresolved D. Germline lookup yields CDR1 LGHNA and CDR2 YSLEER. The V end was cut by 1 base, the J end by 10 bases, with 16 bases between. This CDR3 spans 14 amino acids. The CDR3 sequence is CASSQAVPGVSQYF. The CDR3 bases are TGCGCCAGCAGCCAAGCCGTTCCTGGGGTGAGCCAGTACTTC.

The J gene is TRBJ2-1, the V gene TRBV11-3; D possibly corresponds to TRBD1 (5 bases). There are 13 residues in the CDR3. V was clipped by 3 bases and J by 9 bases, with 12 bases between them. Germline values: CDR1 SGHNT, CDR2 YENEEA. The CDR3 here is CASSFVPQGEQFF. In DNA, the CDR3 is TGTGCCAGCAGCTTCGTCCCCCAGGGTGAGCAGTTCTTC.

The chain couples TRBV6-5 to TRBJ2-5; D gene ambiguous. Germline CDR1 reads MNHEY; CDR2 reads SVGAGI. V was clipped by 6 bases and J by 2 bases, with 4 bases between them. CDR3 size: 11 residues. CDR3 amino acids: CASSQQETQYF. CDR3 bases: TGTGCCAGCAGCCAGCAAGAGACCCAGTACTTC.

The chain is built from TRBV19 and TRBJ2-7; 10 bases match TRBD2. V lost 6 bases and J lost 7; bases outside the gene matches: 3. Germline assignment: CDR1 LNHDA and CDR2 SQIVND (reference sequence). There are 12 residues in the CDR3. Here the CDR3 DNA reads TGTGCCAGTAGCTTACTAGCGGGGGAGCAGTACTTC. This gives the protein CASSLLAGEQYF.

The chain uses TRBV15 and TRBJ2-5, with 7 bases aligning to TRBD1. Germline V gene lookup returns CDR1 LNHNV and CDR2 YYDKDF (reference sequence). The length of the CDR3 is 15 residues. J was trimmed by 5 bases and V by 2 bases; bases with no gene match: 8. This CDR3 is CATSRSWTGRETQYF. The CDR3 DNA follows: TGTGCCACCAGCAGATCCTGGACAGGACGGGAGACCCAGTACTTC.

The chain employs TRBV19 and TRBJ2-7, with D tentatively TRBD1 (7 bases). Trimming took off 1 base at V and 2 bases at J, with 15 bases between the two ends. The CDR3 loop spans 16 amino acids. CDR1 is LNHDA, CDR2 SQIVND, per germline (reference sequence). In DNA, the CDR3 is TGTGCCAGTAGTATAGGATACAGGGGAGGAACCTACGAGCAGTACTTC. Its protein product is CASSIGYRGGTYEQYF.

The chain is built from TRBV28 and TRBJ1-2; 7 bases map to TRBD1. The germline V gene has CDR1 MDHEN and CDR2 SYDVKM. The CDR3 loop spans 15 amino acids. After removal of 2 bases from V and 6 bases from J, the junction contained 9 bases not matched to a gene. The CDR3 bases are TGTGCCAGCAGTTTAGGGAAGGGGGCGGTACATGGCTACACCTTC. Its translation: CASSLGKGAVHGYTF.

V and J are TRBV7-9 and TRBJ2-7; 10 nucleotides line up with TRBD2. Germline loops: CDR1 SEHNR, CDR2 FQNEAQ (reference sequence). The CDR3 sequence is 14 residues long. The trim removed 7 bases at V and 2 bases at J, leaving 5 bases unmatched. The chain's CDR3 is CASNALAGAYEQYF. Here the CDR3 DNA reads TGTGCCAGCAACGCCCTAGCGGGAGCCTACGAGCAGTACTTC.

In this sample, this clone is large. The chain uses TRBV29-1 and TRBJ1-1, with D tentatively TRBD1 (5 bases). This CDR3 is built from 13 residues. Germline V gene sequence: CDR1 SQVTM, CDR2 ANQGSEA. Trimming shortened V by 6 bases and J by 3 bases, and 14 bases separated the two germline ends. CDR3 residues: CSVADSRYTEAFF. The CDR3 bases are TGCAGCGTGGCTGACAGTAGGTACACTGAAGCTTTCTTT.

V gene TRBV9 combines with J gene TRBJ1-3, with D uncertain. V dropped 0 bases and J dropped 0 bases, with 7 bases sitting between them. The CDR3 has 15 residues. The germline V gene has CDR1 SGDLS and CDR2 YYNGEE. The CDR3 DNA sequence: TGTGCCAGCAGCGTAGGCTCTCTCTCTGGAAACACCATATATTTT. It yields the protein CASSVGSLSGNTIYF.

This rearrangement joins TRBV5-1 to TRBJ2-1, with TRBD2 matching 8 bases. Germline V CDR1 and CDR2: SGHRS, YFSETQ. Germline trimming cut 2 bases from V and 0 bases from J; bases unmatched to any gene: 10. The CDR3 length is 18 residues. The CDR3 here is CASSFPGTRDGSYNEQFF. Here the CDR3 DNA reads TGCGCCAGCAGCTTCCCGGGGACTAGAGATGGCTCCTACAATGAGCAGTTCTTC.

This chain connects TRBV10-3 to TRBJ2-7, with 9 positions matching TRBD2. The germline V gene encodes CDR1 ENHRY and CDR2 SYGVKD. V dropped 4 bases and J dropped 6; count of bases not matched to a gene: 7. CDR3 length: 14 amino acids. The CDR3 DNA reads TGTGCCATCAGTGGGTTTAGCGGGGGTTTCGAGCAGTACTTC. Protein sequence: CAISGFSGGFEQYF.

This clone has more than one count but fewer than ten. V and J are TRBV11-2 and TRBJ2-7; TRBD1 agrees at 9 bases. Looked up from germline, CDR1 is SGHAT and CDR2 is FQNNGV. The V gene end was trimmed by 6 bases and the J gene end by 1 base; junction bases not matched to a gene: 10. The CDR3 has 16 amino acids. CDR3 residues: CASSPGPGQGSYEQYF. CDR3 coding DNA: TGTGCCAGCAGTCCGGGACCGGGACAGGGATCCTACGAGCAGTACTTC.